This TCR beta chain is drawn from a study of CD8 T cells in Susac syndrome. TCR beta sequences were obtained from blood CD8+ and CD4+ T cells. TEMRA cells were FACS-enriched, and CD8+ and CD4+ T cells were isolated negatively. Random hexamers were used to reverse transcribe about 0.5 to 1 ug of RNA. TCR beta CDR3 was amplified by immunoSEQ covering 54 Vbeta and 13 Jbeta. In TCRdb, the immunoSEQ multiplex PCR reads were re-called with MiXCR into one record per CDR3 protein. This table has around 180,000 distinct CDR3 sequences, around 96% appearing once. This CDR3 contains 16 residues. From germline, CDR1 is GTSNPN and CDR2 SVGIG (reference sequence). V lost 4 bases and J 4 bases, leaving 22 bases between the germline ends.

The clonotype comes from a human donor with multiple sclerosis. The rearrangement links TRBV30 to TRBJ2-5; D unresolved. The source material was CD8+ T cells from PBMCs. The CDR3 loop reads CAWNRGVQLLPETQYF. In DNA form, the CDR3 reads TGTGCCTGGAACCGAGGTGTACAGCTACTCCCAGAGACCCAGTACTTC.